Sequencing of this T cell receptor (beta chain) was carried out in a study of T-cell reconstitution after alpha-beta-depleted transplantation in children. Regarding the study as a whole: The study reportedly traced alpha-beta T cells about two months after transplant to several hundred expanded graft clones. TCRbeta diversity was high at day 60 in some patients (a result of surviving recipient T cells and thymic progenitors). When one year had passed after transplant, most T-cell counts and diversity came from newly produced T cells.

After removal of 0 bases from V and 2 bases from J, the junction contained 1 base not matched to a gene. The CDR3 is 15 amino acids. Germline V lookup: CDR1 SGHTA, CDR2 FQGTGA. This clonotype was seen only a few times. Its antigen is currently unknown. This sample's TCRbeta library carried unique molecular identifier barcodes. MiXCR was run by TCRdb on the PCR reads, yielding one entry per CDR3 protein. The sample comprises around 180,000 distinct CDR3 sequences, 11% of which are singletons, and about 13% rests with the top ten. Here the sequenced sample was PBMCs, taken before TCRalphabeta/CD19-depleted stem cell transplant. The clonotype originates from a boy aged 2 to 10 with acute myeloid leukemia, due to receive a stem cell transplant. The chain uses TRBV7-3 and TRBJ2-5; 9 bases fit TRBD1. DNA of the CDR3: TGTGCCAGCAGCTTAACAGGGACAGGGCAAGAGACCCAGTACTTC. Translation: CASSLTGTGQETQYF.